This record looks at one T cell receptor beta chain sequence and its context. The data were taken from a study of T cells in Graves' hyperthyroidism and ophthalmopathy. The source material, RNA transcripts, was used to amplify TCR beta CDR3 regions. First-round RT-PCR targeting the TCR CDR3 was performed with the HTBI primer set. TCRdb independently ran MiXCR on the multiplex PCR reads; one entry per CDR3 protein. This sample has 190,000 or so distinct CDR3 sequences; approximately 20% occur once, and the top ten carry over 35%. CDR1 SEHNR and CDR2 FQNEAQ come from the germline V gene (reference sequence). The CDR3 runs to 13 residues. Trimming took 6 bases from V and 7 from J; bases not matched to a gene: 4. With a duration under 2 months, the hyperthyroidism was newly diagnosed in patients aged 18 to 65.

This rearrangement joins TRBV7-9 to TRBJ2-2; 8 bases agree with TRBD1. Sequencing was performed on blood. This TCR came from a man between 35 and 55 years old with Graves' hyperthyroidism. CDR3 sequence reads: CASRTTGDGELFF. CDR3 coding DNA: TGTGCCAGCAGAACGACAGGGGACGGGGAGCTGTTTTTT.